The clone carrying this T cell receptor (beta chain) is medium-sized. The data stem from a study of CD8 T cells in ankylosing spondylitis. TCRdb itself ran the 5' RACE reads through MiXCR, one entry per CDR3 protein. Here the sample spans thousands of distinct CDR3 sequences, 8.2% being singletons. Trimming cost V 3 bases and J 3 bases; bases outside gene matches: 9. The CDR3 extends over 18 amino acids. CDR1 is SGDLS, CDR2 YYNGEE, per germline. Sequenced input: blood, either unsorted or a sorted T cell fraction (not recorded which). This clonotype was sampled from a male donor with ankylosing spondylitis or in good health (not recorded which). The genes are TRBV9 and TRBJ2-2; 12 positions match TRBD2. CDR3 sequence: CASSAASGGAVYTGELFF. DNA of the CDR3: TGTGCCAGCAGCGCCGCTAGCGGGGGGGCTGTGTACACCGGGGAGCTGTTTTTT.